Sequencing of this TCR beta chain was carried out in a study of hypomethylating agent response in myelodysplastic syndrome. Turning to the study itself: Four or five patients were non-responders, while six or seven showed complete response or hematologic improvement.

V was shortened by 0 bases and J by 6 bases, with 7 bases between the two germline ends. Germline CDR1 is GTSNPN and CDR2 is SVGIG (reference sequence). This CDR3 region has 12 residues. At survey resolution, roughly 400 ng of DNA per sample was split into two 200 ng replicates. Libraries were prepared by immunoSEQ multiplex PCR; TCRdb keeps only in-frame clonotypes and omits some of them. Here the sample spans about 10,000 clones, more than 80% being singletons. This receptor was obtained from a human donor with myelodysplastic syndrome. Sequenced material: bone marrow, taken before or after starting hypomethylating agent treatment for myelodysplastic syndrome (not recorded which). This chain joins TRBV30 and TRBJ2-3; D is undetermined. The CDR3 nucleotides read TGTGCCTGGAGTGTAGTAGAGGATACGCAGTATTTT. Translating it yields CAWSVVEDTQYF.